This passage covers 30 T cell receptor beta chains from one sample sequenced in a study of shared clonotypes between healthy human individuals. TCRdb keeps only in-frame clones here, not all; method: immunoSEQ multiplex PCR. The sample has about 480,000 clones; 79% are singletons. The source material was PBMCs. The receptors originated from a woman aged 40 to 55 in good health. Some clones in this sample may be carry-over from other donors' samples.

The rearrangement links TRBV6-1 to TRBJ1-3; TRBD1 agrees at 7 bases. This CDR3 is 14 amino acids long. CDR1 and CDR2 (germline): MNHNS, SASEGT. V lost 8 bases to trimming and J lost 0 bases; unmatched junction nucleotides: 4. The CDR3 is CASRGTVSGNTIYF. The CDR3 coding sequence is TGTGCCAGCCGAGGGACAGTCTCTGGAAACACCATATATTTT.

The genes are TRBV11-2 and TRBJ2-7; D may be TRBD2 (6 bases). The germline CDR1 and CDR2 sequences are SGHAT and FQNNGV. V lost 6 bases and J lost 4, with 22 bases in between. The CDR3 totals 16 residues. The CDR3 coding sequence is TGTGCCAGCAGATCTACGGGACTCCAAAGGAATTACGAGCAGTACTTC. Residues: CASRSTGLQRNYEQYF.

This chain joins TRBV19 and TRBJ2-5, with 7 bases matching TRBD1. Germline V gene lookup returns CDR1 LNHDA and CDR2 SQIVND (reference sequence). The CDR3 is made up of 14 amino acids. The V segment lost 6 bases and the J segment 5 bases; nucleotides outside the gene matches: 9. The CDR3 here is CASSPTGSLETQYF. The CDR3 DNA sequence: TGTGCCAGTAGCCCGACAGGGAGCCTCGAGACCCAGTACTTC.

J is TRBJ2-1 and V is TRBV5-1, with 14 bases that match TRBD2. This CDR3 is built from 18 residues. V lost 4 bases to trimming and J lost 5 bases; unmatched junction nucleotides: 11. CDR1 and CDR2 (germline): SGHRS, YFSETQ. This CDR3 reads CASSPSGTSGSAHNEQFF. CDR3 sequence (DNA): TGCGCCAGCAGCCCCTCCGGGACTAGCGGGAGCGCACACAATGAGCAGTTCTTC.

The genes are TRBV7-2 and TRBJ2-1, with 11 bases identical to TRBD2. V was clipped by 6 bases and J by 3 bases; unmatched bases: 13. CDR1 SGHTA and CDR2 FQGNSA come from the germline V gene. CDR3 length: 18 residues. The CDR3 is CASRAGTSGSISYNEQFF. CDR3 sequence (DNA): TGTGCCAGCAGGGCGGGGACTAGCGGATCGATCAGCTACAATGAGCAGTTCTTC.

The chain employs TRBV6-4 and TRBJ2-1; 8 bases map to TRBD2. The V gene's germline CDR1 is MRHNA and CDR2 SNTAGT. J gave up 6 bases and V 2 bases, and 3 bases lay outside the gene matches. The length of the CDR3 is 14 residues. The CDR3 DNA is TGTGCCAGCAGTGACGATCTAGCGGGCAATGAGCAGTTCTTC. The encoded protein is CASSDDLAGNEQFF.

The chain has TRBV19 and TRBJ2-7, with 11 nucleotides matching TRBD2. Germline V lookup: CDR1 LNHDA, CDR2 SQIVND (reference sequence). V shed 3 bases, J shed 5 bases, and the junction held 6 bases outside the gene matches. The CDR3 covers 15 residues. CDR3 in amino acids: CASSIVAGGQNEQYF. CDR3 DNA sequence: TGTGCCAGTAGTATTGTAGCGGGAGGGCAGAACGAGCAGTACTTC. Full variable domain (missing parts from reference TRBV19 and TRBJ2-7): DGGITQSPKYLFRKEGQNVTLSCEQNLNHDAMYWYRQDPGQGLRLIYYSQIVNDFQKGDIAEGYSVSREKKESFPLTVTSAQKNPTAFYLCASSIVAGGQNEQYFGPGTRLTVT.

The chain has TRBV7-8 and TRBJ2-7; 8 bases are a match to TRBD1. The CDR3 is 16 residues long. CDR1 is SGHVS, CDR2 FQNEAQ, per germline. After removal of 1 base from V and 5 bases from J, the junction contained 10 bases not matched to a gene. This CDR3 reads CASSLGGPGTGHEQYF. CDR3 in DNA: TGTGCCAGCAGCTTAGGGGGACCCGGGACAGGCCACGAGCAGTACTTC.

The chain couples TRBV27 to TRBJ2-7; no reliable D call. Germline V gene lookup returns CDR1 MNHEY and CDR2 SMNVEV (reference sequence). V was clipped by 3 bases and J by 0 bases, with 12 bases between them. CDR3 length equals 15 residues. CDR3 sequence: CASSFNAESSYEQYF. The CDR3, as DNA: TGTGCCAGCAGTTTTAATGCGGAAAGCTCCTACGAGCAGTACTTC.

The rearrangement joins TRBV27 to TRBJ2-3; TRBD2 agrees at 9 bases. CDR3 length: 16 residues. Unmatched junction bases numbered 12, after V lost 6 bases and J lost 5 bases. Germline-derived CDR1 and CDR2 are MNHEY and SMNVEV (reference sequence). CDR3 sequence reads: CASRTKGLARGDTQYF. The CDR3 coding sequence is TGTGCCAGCAGGACTAAGGGACTAGCCCGCGGAGATACGCAGTATTTT.

This clone occurred once. Other DNA sequences of this sample code for an identical CDR3. The CDR3 here is CASSLSTSGSYNEQFF. The CDR3 nucleotides read TGTGCCAGCAGCCTCTCGACTAGCGGGAGCTACAATGAGCAGTTCTTC. The chain uses TRBV28 and TRBJ2-1; 12 bases are shared with TRBD2. Trimming at V came to 6 bases and at J to 3 bases, leaving 6 bases not matched to a gene. This CDR3 has 16 amino acids. Germline V lookup: CDR1 MDHEN, CDR2 SYDVKM. The full variable domain, completed using reference TRBV28 and TRBJ2-1, is DVKVTQSSRYLVKRTGEKVFLECVQDMDHENMFWYRQDPGLGLRLIYFSYDVKMKEKGDIPEGYSVSREKKERFSLILESASTNQTSMYLCASSLSTSGSYNEQFFGPGTRLTVL.

The chain couples TRBV5-1 to TRBJ2-7; D might be TRBD1 or TRBD2, each matching 5 bases. The CDR3 consists of 15 residues. Trimming shortened V by 0 bases and J by 3 bases, and 13 bases separated the two germline ends. CDR1 SGHRS and CDR2 YFSETQ come from the germline V gene. The DNA of the CDR3 is TGCGCCAGCAGCTTGGTCACTGCAGGGAGCTACGAGCAGTACTTC. It codes for CASSLVTAGSYEQYF.

The chain recombines TRBV28 with TRBJ2-7, with TRBD2 matching 11 bases. The CDR3 length is 16 residues. Unmatched junction bases numbered 7, after V lost 6 bases and J lost 0 bases. Germline CDR1 MDHEN, CDR2 SYDVKM. DNA of the CDR3: TGTGCCAGCAGCTTAGGCGGACTAGCGGGCTCCTACGAGCAGTACTTC. This codes for CASSLGGLAGSYEQYF.

J is TRBJ2-1 and V is TRBV27; TRBD2 might be the D (6 bases). The CDR3 sequence is 18 residues long. V lost 5 bases and J 0 bases, leaving 20 bases between the germline ends. Germline-derived CDR1 and CDR2 are MNHEY and SMNVEV (reference sequence). In DNA, the CDR3 is TGTGCCAGCAGTACCCCAGGCTTGACAGCGGGCTCCTACAATGAGCAGTTCTTC. It yields the protein CASSTPGLTAGSYNEQFF.

V gene TRBV10-1 combines with J gene TRBJ2-7; 10 nucleotides align to TRBD2. Germline CDR1 is WNHNN and CDR2 is SYGVQD (reference sequence). CDR3 length equals 15 residues. The V and J ends lost 2 bases and 7 bases, in that order; junction bases with no gene match: 8. Here the CDR3 reads CASSEITSGKGEQYF. The CDR3 DNA reads as TGCGCCAGCAGTGAGATTACTAGCGGGAAGGGGGAGCAGTACTTC.

The CDR3 sequence: CASKEEGYEAFF. Written as DNA, the CDR3 is TGTGCCAGCAAGGAGGAGGGCTATGAAGCTTTCTTT. This sequence joins TRBV28 and TRBJ1-1; no clear D gene. The CDR3 runs to 12 residues. V was trimmed by 7 bases and J by 7 bases, leaving 13 bases between them. The V gene's germline CDR1 is MDHEN and CDR2 SYDVKM.

The chain is built from TRBV28 and TRBJ2-2; D possibly corresponds to TRBD2 (6 bases). Trimming took 8 bases from V and 6 from J, leaving 16 bases between them. Germline V gene sequence: CDR1 MDHEN, CDR2 SYDVKM. This CDR3 comprises 14 residues. CDR3 loop: CASSRLGSAGELFF. CDR3 DNA: TGTGCCAGCTCCAGACTAGGGTCGGCCGGGGAGCTGTTTTTT.

The chain carries TRBV7-3 and TRBJ2-3; the D is unclear. Trimming cost V 5 bases and J 0 bases, with 6 bases left between them. The germline V gene encodes CDR1 SGHTA and CDR2 FQGTGA. CDR3 length: 13 residues. The CDR3 DNA is TGTGCCAGCAGCCCAGAGAGCACAGATACGCAGTATTTT. This translates into CASSPESTDTQYF.

The chain employs TRBV5-1 and TRBJ2-7, with 9 bases matching TRBD2. The CDR3 length is 14 residues. J gave up 4 bases and V 7 bases, and 9 bases lay outside the gene matches. CDR1 is SGHRS and CDR2 is YFSETQ in the germline V gene. CDR3 residues: CASAPTTSGYEQYF. In nucleotides, the CDR3 is TGCGCCAGCGCTCCAACGACTAGCGGTTACGAGCAGTACTTC.

The rearrangement joins TRBV2 to TRBJ2-7, with TRBD1 identical over 9 bases. Germline values: CDR1 SNHLY, CDR2 FYNNEI. The CDR3 runs to 14 residues. With 6 bases clipped from V and 2 bases from J, the junction kept 5 bases outside the gene matches. CDR3 region: CASSTGQGTYEQYF. CDR3 DNA sequence: TGTGCCAGCAGCACGGGACAGGGAACCTACGAGCAGTACTTC.

The chain uses TRBV15 and TRBJ2-1; D is uncertain. The V gene lost 8 bases and the J gene lost 0 bases, with 14 bases spanning the gap. Germline-derived CDR1 and CDR2 are LNHNV and YYDKDF (reference sequence). There are 15 residues in the CDR3. CDR3 sequence reads: CATSDWWVSYNEQFF. The CDR3 DNA reads TGTGCCACCTCAGATTGGTGGGTCTCCTACAATGAGCAGTTCTTC.

This rearrangement joins TRBV29-1 to TRBJ2-3; TRBD1 aligns across 8 bases. Trimming took 5 bases from V and 0 from J; bases not matched to a gene: 4. In germline, CDR1 is SQVTM, CDR2 ANQGSEA. The CDR3 has 14 residues. CDR3 in amino acids: CSVKTGDSTDTQYF. CDR3 nucleotide sequence: TGCAGCGTTAAGACAGGGGACAGCACAGATACGCAGTATTTT.

The chain has TRBV5-1 and TRBJ2-2; D is unclear. The CDR3 runs to 10 residues. The germline V gene has CDR1 SGHRS and CDR2 YFSETQ. The germline V and J ends were trimmed by 2 bases and 9 bases, with 2 bases remaining between them. This CDR3 is CASSFWELFF. Here the CDR3 DNA reads TGCGCCAGCAGCTTCTGGGAGCTGTTTTTT.

The CDR3 bases are TGTGCCACCGGACTAGCGGGAGAGGGAGGAGAGACCCAGTACTTC. Protein: CATGLAGEGGETQYF. V usage is TRBV10-3 and J usage is TRBJ2-5; 13 bases fit TRBD2. Germline loops: CDR1 ENHRY, CDR2 SYGVKD. V lost 10 bases and J lost 4; bases outside the gene matches: 9. This CDR3 comprises 15 residues.

V and J are TRBV7-3 and TRBJ2-1; 7 bases are a match to TRBD2. The CDR3 has 14 residues. Trimming removed 1 base from V and 7 bases from J; junction bases left unmatched: 4. Germline CDR1 reads SGHTA; CDR2 reads FQGTGA. The CDR3 DNA is TGTGCCAGCAGCTTAAATCGACTAGCTAATGAGCAGTTCTTC. Protein sequence: CASSLNRLANEQFF.

This clone was seen a handful of times. The chain is built from TRBV28 and TRBJ1-5; 9 bases are shared with TRBD1. J lost 6 bases, V lost 3 bases, and 6 bases had no gene match. Germline V lookup: CDR1 MDHEN, CDR2 SYDVKM. The CDR3 is made up of 15 amino acids. The CDR3 nucleotides read TGTGCCAGCAGTTTCCAGGACAGGGGTCGTCAGCCCCAGCATTTT. It codes for CASSFQDRGRQPQHF.

This rearrangement joins TRBV7-2 to TRBJ2-7; 10 bases agree with TRBD2. There are 16 residues in the CDR3. V was clipped by 3 bases and J by 1 base; unmatched bases: 6. The germline V gene has CDR1 SGHTA and CDR2 FQGNSA. CDR3 DNA sequence: TGTGCCAGCAGCTTCGGACTAGCGGAGAGATCCTACGAGCAGTACTTC. Its protein is CASSFGLAERSYEQYF.

The chain combines TRBV25-1 with TRBJ2-1, with 11 nucleotides matching TRBD2. V shed 1 base and J 3 bases; nucleotides not matched to a gene: 5. CDR3 size: 17 residues. Looked up from germline, CDR1 is MGHDK and CDR2 is SYGVNS. CDR3 in amino acids: CASSEFELAGVYNEQFF. In DNA form, the CDR3 reads TGTGCCAGCAGTGAATTTGAACTAGCGGGAGTCTACAATGAGCAGTTCTTC.

This clone turned up a few times. The V and J genes are TRBV5-4 and TRBJ2-7, with 10 bases identical to TRBD2. This CDR3 has 16 amino acids. The germline V gene has CDR1 SGHNT and CDR2 YYREEE (reference sequence). V gave up 3 bases and J gave up 4 bases; unmatched junction bases: 10. Here the CDR3 reads CASSSGGSSGGYEQYF. CDR3 DNA: TGTGCCAGCAGCTCCGGGGGATCTAGCGGGGGATACGAGCAGTACTTC.

J is TRBJ1-2 and V is TRBV7-2; D possibly corresponds to TRBD1 (6 bases). Trimming removed 4 bases at V and 7 bases at J, with 16 bases between. CDR3 length equals 14 residues. Looked up from germline, CDR1 is SGHTA and CDR2 is FQGNSA. CDR3 DNA sequence: TGTGCCAGCAGCTACGCGGGGGGGGCGGTTGGCTACACCTTC. This sequence encodes CASSYAGGAVGYTF. Using reference TRBV7-2 and TRBJ1-2 for the parts outside the CDR3, the full variable domain is GAGVSQSPSNKVTEKGKDVELRCDPISGHTALYWYRQSLGQGLEFLIYFQGNSAPDKSGLPSDRFSAERTGGSVSTLTIQRTQQEDSAVYLCASSYAGGAVGYTFGSGTRLTVV.